The 10 T cell receptor beta chains below come from one sample, sequenced in a study of OX40 agonist ivuxolimab in advanced cancers. The method was immunoSEQ multiplex PCR; TCRdb's version includes in-frame clones alone and lacks a portion of them. The data contain approximately 20,000 clones, about 76% of them singletons. This material consisted of CD4+ or CD8+ T cells sorted from blood, taken in a trial of the OX40 agonist ivuxolimab. The origin of the receptors is an adult with an advanced solid tumor such as melanoma, head and neck, liver or kidney cancer.

The rearrangement joins TRBV21-1 to TRBJ2-5; TRBD1, the D gene given by the table, was not confirmed from the DNA. TRBV21-1 is an annotated pseudogene. The CDR3 has 21 amino acids. Written as DNA, the CDR3 is TGTGCCAGCAGCAAAGGCGACCCCCCTTATATAACGGGACAGGGGATGAAGACCCAGTACTTC. It encodes CASSKGDPPYITGQGMKTQYF.

V usage is TRBV6-6 and J usage is TRBJ2-7; maybe TRBD2 (5 bases). This CDR3 has 13 amino acids. CDR1 is MNHNY, CDR2 SVGAGI, per germline (reference sequence). Trimming pared 5 bases from V and 3 bases from J, leaving 11 bases between. The CDR3 protein is CASSTDYIYEQYF. The DNA of the CDR3 is TGTGCCAGCAGTACCGACTACATCTACGAGCAGTACTTC.

J is TRBJ2-2 and V is TRBV18; D remains unclear. Trimming took 3 bases from V and 2 from J, leaving 19 bases between them. The CDR3 has 18 amino acids. Germline V gene sequence: CDR1 KGHSH, CDR2 LQKENI. The CDR3 loop is CASSPSKPLGKNTGELFF. Here the CDR3 DNA reads TGTGCCAGCTCACCGTCCAAGCCCCTGGGGAAAAACACCGGGGAGCTGTTTTTT. Using reference TRBV18 and TRBJ2-2 for the parts outside the CDR3, the full variable domain is NAGVMQNPRHLVRRRGQEARLRCSPMKGHSHVYWYRQLPEEGLKFMVYLQKENIIDESGMPKERFSAEFPKEGPSILRIQQVVRGDSAAYFCASSPSKPLGKNTGELFFGEGSRLTVL.

The CDR3 DNA reads as TGTGCCTGGAGTGTAGCGGGAGGGCCGGATGAGCAGTTCTTC. This translates into CAWSVAGGPDEQFF. This sequence joins TRBV30 and TRBJ2-1; 10 positions match TRBD2. Germline values: CDR1 GTSNPN, CDR2 SVGIG (reference sequence). J gave up 8 bases and V 0 bases, and 4 bases lay outside the gene matches. The CDR3 loop spans 14 amino acids.

CDR3 in amino acids: CASSLSGSTGYENEQFF. The CDR3 bases are TGTGCCAGCAGTTTATCCGGCTCGACAGGGTACGAGAATGAGCAGTTCTTC. V and J are TRBV28 and TRBJ2-1; 7 bases are a match to TRBD1. V was pared by 1 base and J by 7 bases, with 13 bases of the junction left unmatched. CDR1 is MDHEN, CDR2 SYDVKM, per germline. This CDR3 contains 17 residues.

V and J are TRBV10-2 and TRBJ2-7; 7 bases line up with TRBD1. The CDR3 runs 12 residues. Germline values: CDR1 WSHSY, CDR2 SAAADI. The V and J ends lost 7 bases and 2 bases, in that order; junction bases with no gene match: 2. The CDR3 region is CASTDRAYEQYF. In DNA form, the CDR3 reads TGCGCCAGCACCGACAGGGCCTACGAGCAGTACTTC.

In its sample, this clone ranks as large. V usage is TRBV28 and J usage is TRBJ1-2; D not resolved. The CDR3 sequence is 15 residues long. The V gene's germline CDR1 is MDHEN and CDR2 SYDVKM. Between the trimmed V and J ends, which lost 6 bases and 4 bases, there was a span of 18 bases. CDR3 protein: CASRATLGSSYGYTF. The CDR3 bases are TGTGCCAGCAGGGCAACCCTAGGGAGCAGCTATGGCTACACCTTC.

The chain combines TRBV18 with TRBJ2-2; D is unclear. Germline V lookup: CDR1 KGHSH, CDR2 LQKENI. The CDR3 covers 15 residues. Trimming pared 4 bases from V and 5 bases from J, leaving 14 bases between. CDR3 bases: TGTGCCAGCTCACTTTCGTCGCCGGTTACCGGGGAGCTGTTTTTT. Translation gives CASSLSSPVTGELFF. Based on the CDR3 plus reference TRBV18 and TRBJ2-2, the full variable domain is NAGVMQNPRHLVRRRGQEARLRCSPMKGHSHVYWYRQLPEEGLKFMVYLQKENIIDESGMPKERFSAEFPKEGPSILRIQQVVRGDSAAYFCASSLSSPVTGELFFGEGSRLTVL.

V usage is TRBV7-9 and J usage is TRBJ2-3, with unresolved D. Deletions cut 5 bases from V and 0 bases from J, with 12 bases between. Per the germline V gene, CDR1 is SEHNR and CDR2 is FQNEAQ (reference sequence). The CDR3 contains 15 residues. The CDR3 DNA reads TGTGCCAGCAGCCCCCGAGCGTTTAGCACAGATACGCAGTATTTT. Its protein product is CASSPRAFSTDTQYF. Full variable domain (missing parts from reference TRBV7-9 and TRBJ2-3): DTGVSQNPRHKITKRGQNVTFRCDPISEHNRLYWYRQTLGQGPEFLTYFQNEAQLEKSRLLSDRFSAERPKGSFSTLEIQRTEQGDSAMYLCASSPRAFSTDTQYFGPGTRLTVL.

This clone is labeled large. V usage is TRBV14 and J usage is TRBJ2-7, with D tentatively TRBD2 (5 bases). CDR1 and CDR2 (germline): SGHDN, FVKESK. V lost 4 bases and J 2 bases, leaving 12 bases between the germline ends. The CDR3 covers 14 residues. The CDR3 is CASSPRGATYEQYF. The CDR3 DNA sequence: TGTGCCAGCAGCCCTCGGGGAGCTACCTACGAGCAGTACTTC.